The T cell receptor beta chain under discussion was sequenced for a study of tumor and adjacent non-tumor tissue in lung cancer. The wider study: There were about twelve adenocarcinoma, a couple of squamous cell carcinoma and 1 small cell lung cancer cases. Each sample yielded around 4.2 million productive TCRbeta reads on average.

On this clonotype itself: The junction departs from the called germline gene at one end, perhaps through a read error.

A modified ARM-PCR protocol with three rounds of nested PCR amplified TCRbeta. Via MiXCR, TCRdb re-called the multiplex PCR reads, giving one row per CDR3 protein. The sample lists 76,000 or so distinct CDR3 sequences, around 70% seen once, with roughly 12% in the top ten. This sample's RNA came from whole unsorted tissue. What was sequenced was lung tumor tissue. The TCR originated in a woman aged 65 to 85 with non-small cell lung cancer.

CDR3 amino acids: CACSMNRGINEKLFF. The CDR3 bases are TGTGCCTGCAGCATGAACCGGGGAATCAATGAAAAACTGTTTTTT. The gene calls are TRBV5-4 and TRBJ1-4; unclear D gene. This CDR3 contains 15 residues. CDR1 is SGHNT, CDR2 YYREEE, per germline (reference sequence).